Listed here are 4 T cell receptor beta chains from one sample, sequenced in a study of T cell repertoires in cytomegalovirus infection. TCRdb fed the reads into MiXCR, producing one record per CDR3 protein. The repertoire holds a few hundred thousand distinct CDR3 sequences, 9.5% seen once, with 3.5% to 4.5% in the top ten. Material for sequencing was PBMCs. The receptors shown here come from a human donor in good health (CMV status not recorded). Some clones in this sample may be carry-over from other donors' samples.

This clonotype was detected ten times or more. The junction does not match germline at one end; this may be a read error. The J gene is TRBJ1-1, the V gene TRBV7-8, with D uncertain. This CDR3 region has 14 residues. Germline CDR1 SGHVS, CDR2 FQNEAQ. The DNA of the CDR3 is TGTGCCAGCAGTTTAGGCTCTCTGAACACTGAAGCTTTCTTT. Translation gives CASSLGSLNTEAFF.

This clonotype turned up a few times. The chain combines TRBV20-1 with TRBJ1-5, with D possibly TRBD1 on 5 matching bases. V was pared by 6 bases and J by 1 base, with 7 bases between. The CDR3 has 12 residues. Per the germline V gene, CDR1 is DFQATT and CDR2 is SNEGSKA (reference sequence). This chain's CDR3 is CSAGGSNQPQHF. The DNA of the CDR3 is TGCAGTGCGGGGGGGAGCAATCAGCCCCAGCATTTT.

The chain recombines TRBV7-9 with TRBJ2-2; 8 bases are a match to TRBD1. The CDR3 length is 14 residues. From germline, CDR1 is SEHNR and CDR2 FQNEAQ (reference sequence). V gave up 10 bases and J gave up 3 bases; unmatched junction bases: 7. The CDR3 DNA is TGTGCCATCTGGACAGGGCTGTACACCGGGGAGCTGTTTTTT. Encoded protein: CAIWTGLYTGELFF.

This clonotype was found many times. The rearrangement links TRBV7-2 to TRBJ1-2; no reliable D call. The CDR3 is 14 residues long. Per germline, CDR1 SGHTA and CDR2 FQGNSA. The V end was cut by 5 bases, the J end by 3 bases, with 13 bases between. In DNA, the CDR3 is TGTGCCAGCAGCCTACAATTGAGGGACTATGGCTACACCTTC. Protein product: CASSLQLRDYGYTF.